This T cell receptor (beta chain) was retrieved from a study of blood T cell repertoires in COVID-19. Study-wide background: COVID-19 samples, acute and convalescent, were from the United States, Italy and Spain. Sample material is recorded as cDNA or gDNA derived from T cells, B-cell-depleted T cells, or PBMCs.

Losses at the gene ends were 1 base for V and 0 bases for J; bases not matched to a gene: 12. CDR1 and CDR2 from the germline V gene are LGHDT and YNNKEL (reference sequence). The CDR3 consists of 20 residues. Patients of the Seattle cohort, enrolled during active infection, were followed longitudinally. Study processing details: Quantification of nucleated cells was approximated via reference gene primer amplification. Sequencing was performed with immunoSEQ multiplex PCR; in TCRdb, only in-frame clones are kept and a portion is missing. Clone size and the V and J calls come from that table; the DNA yielded D and trimming. Here the sample spans roughly 480,000 clones, 75% to 90% being singletons.

Sequences were obtained from peripheral blood. The chain uses TRBV3-1 (or the pseudogene TRBV3-2) and TRBJ2-3; 11 bases fit TRBD2. The clonotype comes from a man aged 18-30 years with COVID-19, enrolled during active disease. The CDR3 sequence is CASSQVNPGLAAASTDTQYF. The CDR3 DNA reads TGTGCCAGCAGCCAAGTGAATCCGGGACTAGCGGCCGCTAGCACAGATACGCAGTATTTT.